The 29 T cell receptor beta chains in this list originate from one sample, sequenced in a study of blood T cells in healthy people across ages. Using a J-beta primer mix together with a sample-barcoded 5' primer, a second PCR was run for roughly 6 to 11 cycles. MiXCR, applied by TCRdb to the 5' RACE reads, yields one record per CDR3 protein. The table has 550,000 to 750,000 distinct CDR3 sequences, 21% seen once; the top ten hold 3.6%. Sequencing used blood. Source of these receptors: a man aged 70-80 years in good health.

V gene TRBV5-6 combines with J gene TRBJ1-1, with a tentative D call TRBD1 (6 bases). Germline CDR1 SGHDT, CDR2 YYEEEE. The CDR3 covers 14 residues. V lost 0 bases, J lost 5 bases, and 11 bases lay in between. In nucleotides, the CDR3 is TGTGCCAGCAGCTTGGGTCAGGGGATAACTGAAGCTTTCTTT. This codes for CASSLGQGITEAFF.

The gene calls are TRBV7-2 and TRBJ1-2, with TRBD1 matching 12 bases. The germline CDR1 and CDR2 sequences are SGHTA and FQGNSA. The V and J ends lost 4 bases and 4 bases, in that order; junction bases with no gene match: 7. CDR3 length: 16 residues. As DNA, the CDR3 is TGTGCCAGCAGCTCGGGACAGGGGGCGCAAGTCTATGGCTACACCTTC. It yields the protein CASSSGQGAQVYGYTF.

V and J are TRBV24-1 and TRBJ2-3; D is undetermined. V lost 1 base and J 10 bases, leaving 8 bases between the germline ends. CDR1 is KGHDR and CDR2 is SFDVKD in the germline V gene. The CDR3 is 12 residues long. This chain's CDR3 is CATSDLDRAQYF. As DNA, the CDR3 is TGTGCCACCAGTGATTTAGATCGGGCGCAGTATTTT.

The chain is built from TRBV6-5 and TRBJ2-5, with 9 bases matching TRBD2. The assigned J gene may be wrong: the sequence end matches TRBJ2-1 better. Germline-derived CDR1 and CDR2 are MNHEY and SVGAGI. This CDR3 contains 15 residues. As DNA, the CDR3 is TGTGCCAGCAGTCGCGGGAGGGGGGCCTACAATGAGCAGTTCTTC. It specifies CASSRGRGAYNEQFF.

The table lists this clonotype with many counts. This chain links TRBV2 with TRBJ2-2; D not certain. This CDR3 is 14 amino acids long. V lost 7 bases and J lost 3, with 12 bases in between. Germline assignment: CDR1 SNHLY and CDR2 FYNNEI. The CDR3 is CASTPRRDTGELFF. In nucleotides, the CDR3 is TGTGCCAGCACCCCACGAAGGGACACCGGGGAGCTGTTTTTT. Together with reference TRBV2 and TRBJ2-2, the CDR3 gives the full variable domain: EPEVTQTPSHQVTQMGQEVILRCVPISNHLYFYWYRQILGQKVEFLVSFYNNEISEKSEIFDDQFSVERPDGSNFTLKIRSTKLEDSAMYFCASTPRRDTGELFFGEGSRLTVL.

The table lists this clonotype with a few counts. This chain uses TRBV6-2 or TRBV6-3 with TRBJ1-1; 8 positions match TRBD1. Unmatched junction bases numbered 7, after V lost 2 bases and J lost 5 bases. The CDR3 spans 15 residues. Germline V gene lookup returns CDR1 MNHEY and CDR2 SVGEGT. The CDR3 loop reads CASSYLTGVRTEAFF. The CDR3 DNA sequence: TGTGCCAGCAGTTACCTGACAGGGGTACGAACTGAAGCTTTCTTT.

This clonotype was detected many times. The genes are TRBV6-2 or TRBV6-3 and TRBJ2-1, with unresolved D. Germline V gives CDR1 MNHEY, CDR2 SVGEGT. V was trimmed by 9 bases and J by 4 bases, leaving 7 bases between them. The CDR3 has 11 amino acids. The CDR3 DNA reads TGTGCCAGTCAGGAATACAATGAGCAGTTCTTC. Its protein product is CASQEYNEQFF.

V gene TRBV7-2 combines with J gene TRBJ2-1, with D tentatively TRBD1 (5 bases). Germline assignment: CDR1 SGHTA and CDR2 FQGNSA. The CDR3 is 15 amino acids. V lost 2 bases and J lost 7, with 15 bases in between. CDR3 amino acids: CASSLLGVPFNEQFF. CDR3 DNA sequence: TGTGCCAGCAGCTTACTAGGGGTTCCTTTTAATGAGCAGTTCTTC.

The genes are TRBV3-1 and TRBJ2-1; TRBD2 matches at 14 bases. The V segment lost 1 base and the J segment 8 bases; nucleotides outside the gene matches: 10. CDR3 length: 18 residues. Germline V lookup: CDR1 LGHDT, CDR2 YNNKEL (reference sequence). In DNA, the CDR3 is TGTGCCAGCAGCCAAGGCCACCATGGGACTAGCGGGAGCCATGAGCAGTTCTTC. Amino acid sequence: CASSQGHHGTSGSHEQFF.

The gene calls are TRBV6-2 or TRBV6-3 and TRBJ2-6; D gene unclear. Trimming shortened V by 6 bases and J by 0 bases, and 12 bases separated the two germline ends. CDR3 length equals 16 residues. CDR1 is MNHEY and CDR2 is SVGEGT in the germline V gene. As DNA, the CDR3 is TGTGCCAGCAGCCCTGAGAGGCTCTCTGGGGCCAACGTCCTGACTTTC. It encodes CASSPERLSGANVLTF.

This clonotype was detected only a few times. The gene calls are TRBV4-2 and TRBJ2-1; D unresolved. The CDR3 has 15 residues. CDR1 is LGHNA, CDR2 YNFKEQ, per germline. With 1 base removed from V and 3 bases from J, the gap between germline ends came to 10 bases. The CDR3 is CASSQALKSYNEQFF. The CDR3 nucleotides are TGTGCCAGCAGCCAAGCACTTAAGAGCTACAATGAGCAGTTCTTC.

The sample holds a few counts of this clonotype. The V and J genes are TRBV20-1 and TRBJ1-1; possible D gene TRBD1, 5 bases. The V end lost 4 bases, the J end lost 4 bases, and 22 bases lay between the germline ends. Germline CDR1 reads DFQATT; CDR2 reads SNEGSKA (reference sequence). The CDR3 loop spans 16 amino acids. The CDR3: CSANLGEVGPGTEAFF. In DNA, the CDR3 is TGCAGTGCTAATCTAGGGGAAGTTGGTCCGGGCACTGAAGCTTTCTTT.

There are a few counts of this clonotype. The chain links TRBV5-1 to TRBJ2-2, with 11 bases matching TRBD2. CDR3 length: 17 amino acids. The V segment lost 0 bases and the J segment 5 bases; nucleotides outside the gene matches: 6. From germline, CDR1 is SGHRS and CDR2 YFSETQ. CDR3 loop: CASSLGPLAGGTGELFF. In DNA, the CDR3 is TGCGCCAGCAGCTTGGGGCCGCTAGCGGGAGGAACCGGGGAGCTGTTTTTT.

The rearrangement uses TRBV27 and TRBJ2-1, with D unclear. This CDR3 region has 12 residues. The germline V gene encodes CDR1 MNHEY and CDR2 SMNVEV (reference sequence). The germline V and J ends were trimmed by 4 bases and 10 bases, with 11 bases remaining between them. In nucleotides, the CDR3 is TGTGCCAGCAGTTCACTAACAATGGAGCAGTTCTTC. It specifies CASSSLTMEQFF.

The gene calls are TRBV20-1 and TRBJ2-7; 9 bases agree with TRBD1. CDR1 and CDR2 from the germline V gene are DFQATT and SNEGSKA (reference sequence). V was pared by 5 bases and J by 5 bases, with 7 bases of the junction left unmatched. The CDR3 has 13 amino acids. As DNA, the CDR3 is TGCAGTGCTTCCGGGACAGGGAACCACGAGCAGTACTTC. Its translation: CSASGTGNHEQYF.

The chain recombines TRBV7-9 with TRBJ2-3; 13 bases line up with TRBD2. The CDR3 loop spans 16 amino acids. CDR1 is SEHNR and CDR2 is FQNEAQ in the germline V gene (reference sequence). Trimming took 4 bases from V and 4 from J; bases not matched to a gene: 5. For the CDR3, the DNA is TGTGCCAGCAGCTCACTAGCGGGGGGGCACGCAGATACGCAGTATTTT. Its translation is CASSSLAGGHADTQYF.

The V call is TRBV5-1, the J call TRBJ2-3; 9 bases map to TRBD2. In germline, CDR1 is SGHRS, CDR2 YFSETQ. V lost 0 bases, J lost 3 bases, and 8 bases stayed unmatched. This CDR3 comprises 17 residues. CDR3 sequence (DNA): TGCGCCAGCAGCTTGGACCTACCGGGACTAGCTACAGATACGCAGTATTTT. This sequence encodes CASSLDLPGLATDTQYF.

This clonotype was found a few times. The chain is built from TRBV6-5 and TRBJ2-1; no definite D call. This CDR3 is 15 amino acids long. Per germline, CDR1 MNHEY and CDR2 SVGAGI. Trimming pared 6 bases from V and 7 bases from J, leaving 19 bases between. CDR3: CASSPRFGSLNEQFF. The CDR3 region has the DNA TGTGCCAGCAGCCCCAGGTTCGGGTCCCTTAATGAGCAGTTCTTC.

This chain uses TRBV20-1 with TRBJ2-5; D unclear. Germline V lookup: CDR1 DFQATT, CDR2 SNEGSKA (reference sequence). The CDR3 is 12 amino acids. Written as DNA, the CDR3 is TGCAGCGCCGTTGTGACGCCGGAGACCCAGTACTTC. Translated, it gives CSAVVTPETQYF.

V is TRBV4-1 and J is TRBJ2-1; no clear D gene. Germline V gene lookup returns CDR1 MGHRA and CDR2 YSYEKL. Trimming pared 1 base from V and 5 bases from J, leaving 15 bases between. The CDR3 loop spans 16 amino acids. The CDR3 loop is CASSQGFAVQNNEQFF. CDR3 nucleotides: TGCGCCAGCAGCCAAGGGTTCGCAGTGCAGAACAATGAGCAGTTCTTC.

The rearrangement links TRBV5-1 to TRBJ1-4, with D unclear. V lost 4 bases to trimming and J lost 6 bases, with 13 bases between them. Germline CDR1 reads SGHRS; CDR2 reads YFSETQ. This CDR3 region has 14 residues. The CDR3 loop reads CASSPGRLDEKLFF. The CDR3 DNA reads TGCGCCAGCAGCCCTGGACGTCTGGATGAAAAACTGTTTTTT.

This clonotype showed up just a few times. V usage is TRBV2 and J usage is TRBJ2-1; 7 nucleotides agree with TRBD2. CDR3 size: 12 residues. Germline values: CDR1 SNHLY, CDR2 FYNNEI. This chain's CDR3 is CAGGSSYNEQFF. CDR3 DNA sequence: TGTGCAGGCGGGAGCTCCTACAATGAGCAGTTCTTC.

The chain combines TRBV28 with TRBJ2-1; a possible D gene is TRBD1 (6 bases). The germline gives CDR1 MDHEN, CDR2 SYDVKM. V dropped 2 bases and J dropped 4 bases, with 12 bases sitting between them. The CDR3 covers 15 residues. DNA of the CDR3: TGTGCCAGCAGTTTAACTGGGACACCTTACAATGAGCAGTTCTTC. It translates to CASSLTGTPYNEQFF.

As to this clonotype: Because the CDR3 is missing its conserved closing phenylalanine or tryptophan, this is likely a read error. The rearrangement uses TRBV24-1 and TRBJ1-1; 7 bases agree with TRBD1. V trimming: 7 bases; J trimming: 4 bases; junction bases outside the gene matches: 5. This CDR3 is built from 13 residues. CDR1 and CDR2 from the germline V gene are KGHDR and SFDVKD. This CDR3 reads CATSLTGTTEAFL. The CDR3 region has the DNA TGTGCCACCAGCCTGACAGGGACCACTGAAGCTTTCCTT.

CDR3 residues: CASSQEYSSYEQYF. The CDR3 DNA reads TGCGCCAGCAGCCAAGAGTACAGCTCCTACGAGCAGTACTTC. The V and J genes are TRBV4-3 and TRBJ2-7; D is undetermined. With 0 bases removed from V and 0 bases from J, the gap between germline ends came to 6 bases. This CDR3 has 14 residues. CDR1 and CDR2 (germline): LGHNA, YSLEER.

This clonotype was seen ten or more times. The V and J genes are TRBV5-1 and TRBJ2-5; no definite D call. Germline CDR1 is SGHRS and CDR2 is YFSETQ. Trimming removed 3 bases from V and 0 bases from J, with 9 bases in between. The CDR3 runs 14 residues. CDR3 sequence: CASSSKTYQETQYF. In DNA, the CDR3 is TGCGCCAGCAGCTCCAAAACATACCAAGAGACCCAGTACTTC.

This clonotype was seen at least ten times. J is TRBJ2-3 and V is TRBV6-6; 8 positions match TRBD2. Germline V gives CDR1 MNHNY, CDR2 SVGAGI (reference sequence). The CDR3 consists of 13 residues. J lost 6 bases, V lost 7 bases, and 6 bases had no gene match. CDR3 protein: CASMAGGQDTQYF. DNA for the CDR3: TGTGCCAGCATGGCGGGAGGTCAGGATACGCAGTATTTT.

This clonotype was detected a few times. V is TRBV6-4 and J is TRBJ2-5, with D perhaps assigned TRBD1 or TRBD2 (5 bases each). The DNA matches TRBJ2-7 better at its end, which makes the J call doubtful. Germline CDR1 and CDR2: MRHNA and SNTAGT. The CDR3 contains 15 residues. Here the CDR3 reads CASSGRPGTYYEQYF. CDR3 nucleotides: TGTGCCAGCAGTGGTCGCCCTGGGACGTACTACGAGCAGTACTTC.

This clonotype was seen a single time. V gene TRBV4-2 combines with J gene TRBJ2-7; TRBD2 agrees at 7 bases. After removal of 0 bases from V and 7 bases from J, the junction contained 3 bases not matched to a gene. This CDR3 spans 13 amino acids. Per germline, CDR1 LGHNA and CDR2 YNFKEQ. For the CDR3, the DNA is TGTGCCAGCAGCCAAGAGGCAGCGGGGGAGCAGTACTTC. It specifies CASSQEAAGEQYF.